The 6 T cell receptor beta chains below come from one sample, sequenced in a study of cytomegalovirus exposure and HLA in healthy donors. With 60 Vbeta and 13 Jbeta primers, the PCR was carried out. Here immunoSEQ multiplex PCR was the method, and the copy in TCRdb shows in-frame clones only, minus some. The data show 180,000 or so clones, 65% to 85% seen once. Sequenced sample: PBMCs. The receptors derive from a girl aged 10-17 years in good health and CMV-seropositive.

The DNA for the CDR3 is TGTGCCAGTAGTATTTGGGGACTAGCGGGGGGAGATGAGCAGTTCTTC. This gives the protein CASSIWGLAGGDEQFF. This sequence joins TRBV19 and TRBJ2-1, with 15 bases matching TRBD2. The CDR3 extends over 16 amino acids. Germline V CDR1 and CDR2: LNHDA, SQIVND (reference sequence). Losses at the gene ends were 3 bases for V and 8 bases for J; bases not matched to a gene: 5.

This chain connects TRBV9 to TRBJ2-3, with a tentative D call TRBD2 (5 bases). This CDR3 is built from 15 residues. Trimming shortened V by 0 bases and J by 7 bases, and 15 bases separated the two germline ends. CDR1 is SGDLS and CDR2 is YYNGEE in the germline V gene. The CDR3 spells CASSVELATIHTQYF. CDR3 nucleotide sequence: TGTGCCAGCAGCGTAGAGCTAGCAACTATTCATACGCAGTATTTT.

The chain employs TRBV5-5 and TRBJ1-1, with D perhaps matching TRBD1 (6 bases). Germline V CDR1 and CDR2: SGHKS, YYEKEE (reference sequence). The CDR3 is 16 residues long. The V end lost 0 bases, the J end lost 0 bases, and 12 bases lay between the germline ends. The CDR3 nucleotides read TGTGCCAGCAGCTTGGAAGGGGGGGAAGTGAACACTGAAGCTTTCTTT. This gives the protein CASSLEGGEVNTEAFF.

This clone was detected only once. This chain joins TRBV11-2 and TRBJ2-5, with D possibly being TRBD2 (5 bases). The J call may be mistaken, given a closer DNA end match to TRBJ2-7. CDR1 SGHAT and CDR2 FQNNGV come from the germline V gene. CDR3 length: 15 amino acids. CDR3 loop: CASSLGVASHYEQYF. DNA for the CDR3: TGTGCCAGCAGCTTAGGGGTAGCGAGTCACTACGAGCAGTACTTC.

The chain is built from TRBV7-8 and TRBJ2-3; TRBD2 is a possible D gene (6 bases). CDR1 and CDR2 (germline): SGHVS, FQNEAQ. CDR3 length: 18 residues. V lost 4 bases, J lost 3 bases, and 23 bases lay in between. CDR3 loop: CASSSPRVRGVGTDTQYF. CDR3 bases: TGTGCCAGCAGCTCCCCCCGGGTTCGCGGGGTGGGGACAGATACGCAGTATTTT.

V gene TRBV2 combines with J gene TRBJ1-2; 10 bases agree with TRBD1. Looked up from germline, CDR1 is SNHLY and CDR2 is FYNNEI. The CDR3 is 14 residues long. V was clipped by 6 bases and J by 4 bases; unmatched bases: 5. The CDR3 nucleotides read TGTGCCAGCAGGACTTGGACAGGGGGCTATGGCTACACCTTC. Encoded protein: CASRTWTGGYGYTF.